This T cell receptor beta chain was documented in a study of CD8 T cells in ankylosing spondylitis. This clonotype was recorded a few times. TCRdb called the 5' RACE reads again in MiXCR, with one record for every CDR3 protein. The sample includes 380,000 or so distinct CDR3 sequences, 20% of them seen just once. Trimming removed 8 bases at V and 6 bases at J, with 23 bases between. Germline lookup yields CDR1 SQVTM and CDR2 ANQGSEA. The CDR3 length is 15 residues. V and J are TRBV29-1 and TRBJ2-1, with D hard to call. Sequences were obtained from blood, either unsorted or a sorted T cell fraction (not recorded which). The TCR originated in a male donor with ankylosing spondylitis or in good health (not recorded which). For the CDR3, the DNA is TGCAGCTTCCGACGTACGGGTGACATGGGCAATGAGCAGTTCTTC. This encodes CSFRRTGDMGNEQFF.